The sequence of this T cell receptor beta chain was determined in a study of control samples from healthy donors and cancer patients. Method: immunoSEQ multiplex PCR; TCRdb's copy keeps in-frame clones and lacks some. The sample contains approximately 120,000 clones, roughly nine tenths of which appear only once. Trimming stripped 5 bases from V and 4 bases from J, with 14 bases between. The CDR3 is 14 amino acids. Germline CDR1 and CDR2: LNHDA and SQIVND (reference sequence). The clonotype was recovered from a human donor in good health. The donor label of this sample is uncertain. The V call is TRBV19, the J call TRBJ1-1, with D unclear. Source material: blood. Here the CDR3 reads CASSVTYRGTEAFF. CDR3 bases: TGTGCCAGTAGTGTGACATACCGGGGCACTGAAGCTTTCTTT.